The present T cell receptor beta chain was sequenced within a study of memory CD4+ T cells and cytomegalovirus serostatus. Study-wide context: This sample comes from healthy Belgian adults, fewer than ten CMV seropositive, under 25 seronegative. Overall study findings and caveats: CD4+ memory repertoires contained about two fifths of the 164 reported CMV TCRbeta sequences.

This table comes from immunoSEQ multiplex PCR, and its TCRdb copy is limited to in-frame clones, with some not included. The repertoire includes around 88,000 clones, under 90% of them detected once, and less than 4% sits in the top ten. Points on this clone: As yet, its antigen is unknown.

Per germline, CDR1 MDHEN and CDR2 SYDVKM. The CDR3 contains 15 residues. The ends were cut back, 4 bases at V and 4 bases at J, with 13 bases in the middle. The sort gate was single viable CD3+CD4+CD8-CD45RO+ cells for memory CD4+ T cells. CD4+ T cells were isolated by positive magnetic selection. The specimen sequenced was memory CD4+ T cells from blood. The receptor was derived from an adult in good health and CMV-seropositive. V usage is TRBV28 and J usage is TRBJ1-4, with D perhaps TRBD1 (6 bases). This CDR3 reads CASSSPGQDNEKLFF. The CDR3 bases are TGTGCCAGCAGTTCTCCGGGACAAGATAATGAAAAACTGTTTTTT.